This TCR beta chain was sequenced for a study of blood T cell repertoires in COVID-19. About the research overall: T cells, B-cell-depleted T cells, or PBMCs supplied cDNA or gDNA.

In this sample, this clone turned up a few times. J was trimmed by 7 bases and V by 6 bases; bases with no gene match: 12. The germline V gene has CDR1 SNHLY and CDR2 FYNNEI. The CDR3 runs to 16 residues. Original data processing: From reference gene primer amplification, estimates of nucleated cell counts were derived. TCRdb's table, derived via immunoSEQ multiplex PCR, lists solely in-frame clones and lacks some. V, J and clone size reflect that table, while D and trimming were determined from the DNA. This sample has about 220,000 clones, with 75% to 85% found just once. Input material: peripheral blood. The gene calls are TRBV2 and TRBJ2-1, with 10 bases aligning to TRBD2. The receptor was derived from a woman aged 65 to 85 with acute or convalescent COVID-19. The DNA of the CDR3 is TGTGCCAGCAGGCCGGGAGGGCTAGCGGGGGAGAATGAGCAGTTCTTC. Translation: CASRPGGLAGENEQFF.